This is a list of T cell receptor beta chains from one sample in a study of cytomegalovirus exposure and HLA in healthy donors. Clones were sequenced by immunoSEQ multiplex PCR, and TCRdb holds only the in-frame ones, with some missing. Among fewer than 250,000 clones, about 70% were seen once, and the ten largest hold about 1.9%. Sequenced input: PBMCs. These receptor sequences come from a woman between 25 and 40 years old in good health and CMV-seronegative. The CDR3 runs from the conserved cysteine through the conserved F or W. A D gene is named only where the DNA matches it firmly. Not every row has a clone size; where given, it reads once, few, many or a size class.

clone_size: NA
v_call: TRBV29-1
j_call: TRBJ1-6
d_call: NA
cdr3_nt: TGCAGCGTTGCGGGACCGACAGGTACTCACTTT
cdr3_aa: CSVAGPTGTHF

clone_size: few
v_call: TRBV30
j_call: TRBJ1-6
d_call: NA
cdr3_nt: TGTGCCTGGAGGGCTCACCAGGGAAGGAATTCACCCCTCCACTTT
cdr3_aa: CAWRAHQGRNSPLHF

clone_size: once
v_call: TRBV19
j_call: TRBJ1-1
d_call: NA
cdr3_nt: TGTGCCAGTATCACACGGACAGTAATGAACACTGAAGCTTTCTTT
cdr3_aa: CASITRTVMNTEAFF

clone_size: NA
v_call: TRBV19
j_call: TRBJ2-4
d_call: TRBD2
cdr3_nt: TGTGCCAGTAGTATGCCTAGCGGGAATCTAGCCAAAAACATTCAGTACTTC
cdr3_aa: CASSMPSGNLAKNIQYF

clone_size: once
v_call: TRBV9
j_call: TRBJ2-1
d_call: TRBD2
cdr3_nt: TGTGCCAGCAGCGTAGCTCTAGCGGGGGGGGTCAATGAGCAGTTCTTC
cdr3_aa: CASSVALAGGVNEQFF

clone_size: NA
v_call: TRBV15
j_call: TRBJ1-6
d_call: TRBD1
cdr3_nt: TGTGCCACCAGCAGACAAGGACAGGGGGATTATTCACCCCTCAACTTT
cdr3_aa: CATSRQGQGDYSPLNF

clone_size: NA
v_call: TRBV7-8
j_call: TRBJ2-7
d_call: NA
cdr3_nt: TGTGCCAGCAGCTTTTCCTCGGCAGGGGGGATGTCCTACGAGCAGTACTTC
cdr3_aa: CASSFSSAGGMSYEQYF

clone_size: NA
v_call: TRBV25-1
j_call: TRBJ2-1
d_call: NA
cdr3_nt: TGTGCCAGCAGTGATCCGGGGTACTCCTACAATGAGCAGTTCTTC
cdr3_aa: CASSDPGYSYNEQFF

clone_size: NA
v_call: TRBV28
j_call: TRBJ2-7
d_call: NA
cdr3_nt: TGTGCCAGCAGTTTACAGGGTTCCTACGAGCAGTACTTC
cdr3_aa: CASSLQGSYEQYF

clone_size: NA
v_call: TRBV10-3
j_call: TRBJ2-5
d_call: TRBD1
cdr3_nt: TGTGCCATCAGTGAGGGGGACAGGCCTCAAGAGACCCAGTACTTC
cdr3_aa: CAISEGDRPQETQYF

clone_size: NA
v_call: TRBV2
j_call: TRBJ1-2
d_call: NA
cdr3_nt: TGTGCCAGCAGTCGGACAGAGTATGGCTACACCTTC
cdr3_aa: CASSRTEYGYTF

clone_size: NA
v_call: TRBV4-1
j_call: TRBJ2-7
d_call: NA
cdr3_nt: TGCGCCAGCAGCCCCAAGCGGTCAAGCTCCTACGAGCAGTACTTC
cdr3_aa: CASSPKRSSSYEQYF

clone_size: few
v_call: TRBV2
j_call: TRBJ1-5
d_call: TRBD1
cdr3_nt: TGTGCCAGCAGTGGACAGGGGAAGAGTCAGCCCCAGCATTTT
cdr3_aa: CASSGQGKSQPQHF

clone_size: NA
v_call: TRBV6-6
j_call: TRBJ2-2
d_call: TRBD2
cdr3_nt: TGTGCCGCTTCCGGACTAGCGGGGAACACCGGGGAGCTGTTTTTT
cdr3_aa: CAASGLAGNTGELFF

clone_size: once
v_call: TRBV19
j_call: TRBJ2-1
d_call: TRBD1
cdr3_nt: TGTGCCAGTAGTATCGGGGACAGGAGATACAATGAGCAGTTCTTC
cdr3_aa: CASSIGDRRYNEQFF

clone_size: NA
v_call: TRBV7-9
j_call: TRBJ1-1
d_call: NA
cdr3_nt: TGTTCCAGCAGCTCGGATCCGGGATCTCTCACTGAAGCTTTCTTT
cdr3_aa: CSSSSDPGSLTEAFF

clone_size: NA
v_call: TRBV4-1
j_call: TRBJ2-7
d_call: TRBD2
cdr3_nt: TGCGCCAGCAGCCAAGGTGCGGGCGGGAGTAGATACGAGCAGTACTTC
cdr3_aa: CASSQGAGGSRYEQYF

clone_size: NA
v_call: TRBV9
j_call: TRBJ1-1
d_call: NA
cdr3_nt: TGTGCCAGCAGCCCGATCAGGGAGAACACTGAAGCTTTCTTT
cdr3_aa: CASSPIRENTEAFF

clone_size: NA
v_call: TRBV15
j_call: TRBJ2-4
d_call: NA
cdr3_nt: TGTGCCACCAGCAGTTCGAGGGCGCGGAACATTCAGTACTTC
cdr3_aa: CATSSSRARNIQYF

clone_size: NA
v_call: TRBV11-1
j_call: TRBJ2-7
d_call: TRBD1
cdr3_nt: TGTGCCAGCAGCCCCCGGGACAGGGGGCATGAGCAGTACTTC
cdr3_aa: CASSPRDRGHEQYF

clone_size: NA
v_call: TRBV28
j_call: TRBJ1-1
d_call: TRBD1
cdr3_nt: TGTGCCAGCAGTTTTCGACAGGGATACACTGAAGCTTTCTTT
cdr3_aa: CASSFRQGYTEAFF

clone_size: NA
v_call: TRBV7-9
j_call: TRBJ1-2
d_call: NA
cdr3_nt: TGTTCCAGCAGCTTAGCGACAGTCGCTAACTATGGCTACACCTTC
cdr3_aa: CSSSLATVANYGYTF

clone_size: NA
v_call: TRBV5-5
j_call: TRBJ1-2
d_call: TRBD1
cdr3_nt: TGTGCCAGCAGCTTGTTACAGGGGGCGCGGGACTATGGCTACACCTTC
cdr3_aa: CASSLLQGARDYGYTF

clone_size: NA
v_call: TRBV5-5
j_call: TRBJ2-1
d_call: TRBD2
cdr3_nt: TGTGCCAGCAGCTCCGGGACTAGCGGATACTACAATGAGCAGTTCTTC
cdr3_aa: CASSSGTSGYYNEQFF

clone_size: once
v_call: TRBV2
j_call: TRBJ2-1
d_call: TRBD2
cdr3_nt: TGTGCCAGCAGCTTTAGCGGGAGAGGTAATGAGCAGTTCTTC
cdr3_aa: CASSFSGRGNEQFF

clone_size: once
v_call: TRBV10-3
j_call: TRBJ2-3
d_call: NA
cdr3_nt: TGTGCCATCAGTGACCCCCGTGAGGCGGATACGCAGTATTTT
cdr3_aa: CAISDPREADTQYF

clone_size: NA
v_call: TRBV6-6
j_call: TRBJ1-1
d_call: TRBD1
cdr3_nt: TGTGCCAGCAGTACGGACAGGGAGAACACTGAAGCTTTCTTT
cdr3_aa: CASSTDRENTEAFF

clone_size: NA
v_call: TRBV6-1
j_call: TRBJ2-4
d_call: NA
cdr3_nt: TGTGTCAGCAGTGAAGCGAAGGGGACTTTAGCCAAAAACATTCAGTACTTC
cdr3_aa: CVSSEAKGTLAKNIQYF

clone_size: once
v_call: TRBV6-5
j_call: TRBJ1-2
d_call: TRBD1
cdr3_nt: TGTGCCAGCAGCCGTCGGGACAGGGGTGGCGGCTACACCTTC
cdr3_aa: CASSRRDRGGGYTF

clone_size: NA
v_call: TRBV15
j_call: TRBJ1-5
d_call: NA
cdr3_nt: TGTGCCACCAGCAGAGATAGCCAGCCCCAGCATTTT
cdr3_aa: CATSRDSQPQHF

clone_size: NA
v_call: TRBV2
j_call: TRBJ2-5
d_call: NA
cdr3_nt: TGTGCCAGCAGTGTCTCCCCGGAGCAGGGAGAGACCCAGTACTTC
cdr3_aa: CASSVSPEQGETQYF

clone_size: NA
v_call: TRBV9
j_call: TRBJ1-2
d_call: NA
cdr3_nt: TGTGCCAGCAGCGTAGCAGATAACTATGGCTACACCTTC
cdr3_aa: CASSVADNYGYTF

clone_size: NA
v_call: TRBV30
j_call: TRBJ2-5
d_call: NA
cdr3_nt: TGTGCCTGGACAGGGGCCCAAGAGACCCAGTACTTC
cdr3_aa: CAWTGAQETQYF

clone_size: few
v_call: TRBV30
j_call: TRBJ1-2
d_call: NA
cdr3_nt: TGTGCCTGGAGTCAGGGCCAGGCGGCTTATGGCTACACCTTC
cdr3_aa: CAWSQGQAAYGYTF

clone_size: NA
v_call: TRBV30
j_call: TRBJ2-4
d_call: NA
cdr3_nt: TGTGCCTGTAACGGCGGGAAGGGAGCCAAAAACATTCAGTACTTC
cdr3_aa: CACNGGKGAKNIQYF

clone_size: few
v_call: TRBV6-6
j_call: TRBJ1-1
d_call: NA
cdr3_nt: TGTGCCAGCAGTTTACTTATCATAGGGGACACTGAAGCTTTCTTT
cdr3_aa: CASSLLIIGDTEAFF

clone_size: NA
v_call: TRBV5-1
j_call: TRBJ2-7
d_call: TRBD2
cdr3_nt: TGCGCCAGCAGCTTGACTCTTAGCGGGAGGCCACCCTACGAGCAGTACTTC
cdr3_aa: CASSLTLSGRPPYEQYF

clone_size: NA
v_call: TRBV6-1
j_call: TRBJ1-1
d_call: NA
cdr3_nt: TGTGCCAGCATTGGCCAGCGGGTCACTGAAGCTTTCTTT
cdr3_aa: CASIGQRVTEAFF

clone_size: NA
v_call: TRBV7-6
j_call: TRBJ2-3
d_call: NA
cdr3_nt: TGTGCCAGCAGCTTAGAGTTGGGGACTCTCACAGATACGCAGTATTTT
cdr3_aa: CASSLELGTLTDTQYF

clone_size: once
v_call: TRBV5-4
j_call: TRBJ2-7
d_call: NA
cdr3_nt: TGTGCCAGCAGCTTGGCCTTGGGCGAGCAGTACTTC
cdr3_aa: CASSLALGEQYF

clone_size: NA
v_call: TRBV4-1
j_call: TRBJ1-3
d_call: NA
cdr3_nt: TGCGCCAGCAGCCAAGATCGTCTTTCCTCTGGAAACACCATATATTTT
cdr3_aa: CASSQDRLSSGNTIYF

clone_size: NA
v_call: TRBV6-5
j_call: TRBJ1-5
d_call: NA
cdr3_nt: TGTGCCTTAGACAGTCATAGCAATCAGCCCCAGCATTTT
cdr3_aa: CALDSHSNQPQHF

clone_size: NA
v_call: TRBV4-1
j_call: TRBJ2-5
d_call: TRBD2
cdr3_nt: TGCGCCAGCTCGACTAGCGCAGAAGAGACCCAGTACTTC
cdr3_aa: CASSTSAEETQYF

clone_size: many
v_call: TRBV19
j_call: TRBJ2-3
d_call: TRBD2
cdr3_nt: TGTGCCAGTAAATCCTATGGACTAGCGGGAGAGGCAGATACGCAGTATTTT
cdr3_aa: CASKSYGLAGEADTQYF

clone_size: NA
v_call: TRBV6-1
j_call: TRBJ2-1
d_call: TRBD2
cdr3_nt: TGTGCCAGCAGTGATTGGGCGGGAGGGTACAATGAGCAGTTCTTC
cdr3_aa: CASSDWAGGYNEQFF

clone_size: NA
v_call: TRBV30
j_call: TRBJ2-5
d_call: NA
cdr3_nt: TGTGCCTGGAGTGACACAGGGATTCAGGAGACCCAGTACTTC
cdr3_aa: CAWSDTGIQETQYF

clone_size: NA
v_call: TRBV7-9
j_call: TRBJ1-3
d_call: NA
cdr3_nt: TGTGCCAGCAGCCCCGGCTGGGGCCTCTCTGGAAACACCATATATTTT
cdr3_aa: CASSPGWGLSGNTIYF

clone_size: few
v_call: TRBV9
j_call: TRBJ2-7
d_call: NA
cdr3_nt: TGTGCCAGCAGCGTAGTAGAGGGTGGCGAGCAGTACTTC
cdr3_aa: CASSVVEGGEQYF

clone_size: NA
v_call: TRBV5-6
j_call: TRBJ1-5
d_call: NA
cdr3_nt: TGTGCCAGCAGCTTGGCCGAGGGAACTAGCAATCAGCCCCAGCATTTT
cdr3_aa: CASSLAEGTSNQPQHF

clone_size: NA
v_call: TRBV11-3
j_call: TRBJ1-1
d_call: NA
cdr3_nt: TGTGCCAGCAGCGTTCTAAGTGGGGGGGCCACTGAAGCTTTCTTT
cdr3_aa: CASSVLSGGATEAFF

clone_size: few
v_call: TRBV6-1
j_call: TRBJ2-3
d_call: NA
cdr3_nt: TGTGCCAGCAGTGAGGGACTTTACACAGATACGCAGTATTTT
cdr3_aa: CASSEGLYTDTQYF

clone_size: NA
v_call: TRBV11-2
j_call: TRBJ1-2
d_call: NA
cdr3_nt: TGTGCCAGCAGCTTAGATGTTGCACAGGGTGGTGGCTACACCTTC
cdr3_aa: CASSLDVAQGGGYTF

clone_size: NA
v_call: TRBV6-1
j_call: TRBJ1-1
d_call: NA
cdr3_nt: TGTGCCAGCAGTGAGGTCTTGGGGACACTCTTGTTGAACACTGAAGCTTTCTTT
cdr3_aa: CASSEVLGTLLLNTEAFF

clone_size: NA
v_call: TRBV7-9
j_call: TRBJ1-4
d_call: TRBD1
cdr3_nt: TGTGCCAGCAGCCGGGACAGGGTTGAAGAAAAACTGTTTTTT
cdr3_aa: CASSRDRVEEKLFF

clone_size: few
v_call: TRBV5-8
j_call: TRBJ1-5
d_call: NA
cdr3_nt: TGTGCCAGCAGCTTTCGGCAGCGGCCCCAGCATTTT
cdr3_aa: CASSFRQRPQHF

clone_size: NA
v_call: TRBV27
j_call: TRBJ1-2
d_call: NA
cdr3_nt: TGTGCCAGCACCGCCGTCGGAGGAAAGGACTATGGCTACACCTTC
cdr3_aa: CASTAVGGKDYGYTF

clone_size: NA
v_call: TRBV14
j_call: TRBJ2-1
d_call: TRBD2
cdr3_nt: TGTGCCAGCAGTGTCAGGACTAGCGGATCCTACAATGAGCAGTTCTTC
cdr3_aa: CASSVRTSGSYNEQFF